The sequence of this TCR beta chain was determined in a study of blood T cell repertoires in COVID-19. The protocol was immunoSEQ multiplex PCR, while the TCRdb copy is restricted to in-frame clones and leaves out a portion. The repertoire consists of 200,000 to 300,000 clones, with 92% occurring once and the leading ten covering roughly 0.89%. This CDR3 region has 17 residues. V lost 6 bases to trimming and J lost 1 base; unmatched junction nucleotides: 11. Germline values: CDR1 LGHDT, CDR2 YNNKEL (reference sequence). The sequence came from a man aged 30 to 45 with COVID-19, enrolled during active disease. The specimen sequenced was peripheral blood. The chain joins TRBV3-1 (or the pseudogene TRBV3-2) to TRBJ2-2, with 7 bases fitting TRBD1. CDR3 in DNA: TGTGCCAGCAGTCAGCAACTGAGGGGGCGGAACACCGGGGAGCTGTTTTTT. Translated, it gives CASSQQLRGRNTGELFF.